One TCR beta chain is described in this entry. Its antigen is as yet unknown. This sample was taken from a study of T cells in Graves' hyperthyroidism and ophthalmopathy. Study background: Once the initial diagnosis was made, peripheral blood was obtained before any treatment.

Study results and limitations: Most expanded thyroid clonotypes above 0.001 recurred in blood.

CDR3 length equals 14 residues. Trimming took 6 bases from V and 0 from J, leaving 15 bases between them. Per germline, CDR1 DFQATT and CDR2 SNEGSKA (reference sequence). Amplified TCR beta CDR3 regions derived from RNA transcripts. The HTBI primer set served for first-round RT-PCR of the TCR CDR3. Each CDR3 protein gets one entry after TCRdb re-called the multiplex PCR reads with MiXCR. The data hold 400,000 to 600,000 distinct CDR3 sequences, with more than 20% observed a single time. Diagnosis of hyperthyroidism was new in patients aged 18 to 65, and its duration was under 2 months. Each 10 ml fresh peripheral blood draw supplied the PBMCs.

Sequencing was carried out using blood. The chain combines TRBV20-1 with TRBJ2-7; a possible D gene is TRBD1 (5 bases). This receptor was taken from a man aged 18 to 35 with Graves' hyperthyroidism. The CDR3 DNA follows: TGCAGTGCGTCGGACACCCAGAGCTCCTACGAGCAGTACTTC. Protein sequence: CSASDTQSSYEQYF.